This record concerns one TCR beta chain sequence. These data are taken from a study of shared clonotypes between healthy human individuals. Looking at the study overall: Samples came from a couple of female and a few male donors aged 18 to 49. Per donor, CD8 memory used one plate, CD8 naive used two, CD4 memory used three and CD4 naive used three.

Replicate PCRs for sorted subsets used around 200 ng DNA; this equaled 25,000 to 35,000 T cell genomes. The table came from immunoSEQ multiplex PCR; TCRdb's copy has only in-frame clones and leaves some out. Seen here are roughly 660,000 clones, less than 95% observed once, and the top ten hold about 33%. The CDR3 runs 15 residues. CDR1 is MNHNS, CDR2 SASEGT, per germline. V gave up 2 bases and J gave up 9 bases, with 17 bases separating them. This chain uses TRBV6-1 with TRBJ2-1, with D uncertain. Sequencing used memory CD8+ T cells from PBMCs. The sample's subset: CD45RO+ cells pooled with CCR7-negative TemRA cells. This clonotype was sampled from a man younger than 30 in good health. Some clones in this sample may be carry-over from other donors' samples. CDR3 sequence: CASSESLSWSLEQFF. The DNA of the CDR3 is TGTGCCAGCAGTGAATCCCTCTCATGGTCCCTTGAGCAGTTCTTC.